The 21 T cell receptor beta chains presented below share a single source sample, sequenced in a study of T cells in Graves' hyperthyroidism and ophthalmopathy. Amplification of TCR beta CDR3 regions was performed using RNA transcripts as template. The HTBI primer set was used in a first-round RT-PCR of the TCR CDR3. TCRdb ran MiXCR on the multiplex PCR reads and lists one entry per CDR3 protein. The sample contains under 800,000 distinct CDR3 sequences, about 14% of which appear only once. Sequenced material: blood. These receptors all stem from a woman aged 18-29 years with Graves' hyperthyroidism.

The rearrangement joins TRBV18 to TRBJ2-7, with TRBD2 matching 7 bases. The germline CDR1 and CDR2 sequences are KGHSH and LQKENI. This CDR3 contains 14 residues. V gave up 3 bases and J gave up 0 bases; unmatched junction bases: 2. Here the CDR3 reads CASSPERDSYEQYF. The DNA for the CDR3 is TGTGCCAGCTCACCTGAGCGGGACTCCTACGAGCAGTACTTC.

The rearrangement joins TRBV10-2 to TRBJ2-5; TRBD1 agrees at 9 bases. This CDR3 comprises 15 residues. The germline gives CDR1 WSHSY, CDR2 SAAADI. V shed 4 bases and J 2 bases; nucleotides not matched to a gene: 5. The CDR3 is CASSATDRGQETQYF. CDR3 nucleotides: TGCGCCAGCAGTGCAACGGACAGGGGACAAGAGACCCAGTACTTC.

This clonotype was seen only a few times. V usage is TRBV20-1 and J usage is TRBJ2-1; a weak D match, TRBD1 (5 bases). V lost 6 bases, J lost 1 base, and 13 bases lay in between. The CDR3 spans 14 residues. Germline lookup yields CDR1 DFQATT and CDR2 SNEGSKA (reference sequence). DNA for the CDR3: TGCAGTGCCCCACAGGATATGTCCTACAATGAGCAGTTCTTC. This codes for CSAPQDMSYNEQFF.

The gene calls are TRBV10-2 and TRBJ2-3; 7 bases line up with TRBD2. The CDR3 covers 14 residues. Per germline, CDR1 WSHSY and CDR2 SAAADI. Germline trimming cut 6 bases from V and 6 bases from J; bases unmatched to any gene: 9. As DNA, the CDR3 is TGCGCCAGCAGCCGCGGGAGCCGGGGGGATACGCAGTATTTT. Residues: CASSRGSRGDTQYF.

There are a few counts of this clonotype. This chain connects TRBV6-2 or TRBV6-3 to TRBJ2-1, with no clear D. Trimming left V 2 bases short and J 2 bases short, with 7 bases between. The germline V gene encodes CDR1 MNHEY and CDR2 SVGEGT. The CDR3 spans 14 residues. As DNA, the CDR3 is TGTGCCAGCAGTTACGCATCGACCTACAATGAGCAGTTCTTC. It translates to CASSYASTYNEQFF.

The table lists this clonotype with many counts. The rearrangement joins TRBV6-2 or TRBV6-3 to TRBJ1-1; TRBD1 is a possible D gene (5 bases). The germline CDR1 and CDR2 sequences are MNHEY and SVGEGT. V dropped 0 bases and J dropped 3 bases, with 11 bases sitting between them. The CDR3 loop spans 15 amino acids. CDR3 DNA sequence: TGTGCCAGCAGTTACTCGACTCTAGGGGACACTGAAGCTTTCTTT. Encoded protein: CASSYSTLGDTEAFF.

This clonotype turned up a few times. The chain combines TRBV30 with TRBJ1-5; D not resolved. Germline assignment: CDR1 GTSNPN and CDR2 SVGIG (reference sequence). The V end was cut by 2 bases, the J end by 5 bases, with 10 bases between. CDR3 size: 13 residues. The CDR3 sequence: CAWSPSLYQPQHF. The CDR3 region has the DNA TGTGCCTGGAGTCCCTCCTTGTATCAGCCCCAGCATTTT. The variable domain in full, with the rest retrieved from reference TRBV30 and TRBJ1-5, is SQTIHQWPATLVQPVGSPLSLECTVEGTSNPNLYWYRQAAGRGLQLLFYSVGIGQISSEVPQNLSASRPQDRQFILSSKKLLLSDSGFYLCAWSPSLYQPQHFGDGTRLSIL.

Ten or more counts support this clonotype. V and J are TRBV7-2 and TRBJ2-2; D uncertain. Per the germline V gene, CDR1 is SGHTA and CDR2 is FQGNSA. V dropped 1 base and J dropped 8 bases, with 2 bases sitting between them. CDR3 size: 11 residues. This CDR3 is CASSLEGELFF. Here the CDR3 DNA reads TGTGCCAGCAGCTTAGAAGGGGAGCTGTTTTTT.

The chain joins TRBV20-1 to TRBJ2-5; the match to TRBD1 covers 9 bases. The CDR3 consists of 17 residues. CDR1 and CDR2 from the germline V gene are DFQATT and SNEGSKA (reference sequence). J gave up 0 bases and V 6 bases, and 14 bases lay outside the gene matches. The CDR3 here is CSAWTGDHLHDQETQYF. CDR3 DNA sequence: TGCAGTGCGTGGACAGGGGACCACCTCCACGACCAAGAGACCCAGTACTTC.

The chain has TRBV7-9 and TRBJ2-3, with 8 bases matching TRBD1. The V and J ends lost 3 bases and 6 bases, in that order; junction bases with no gene match: 8. The CDR3 runs to 15 residues. CDR1 and CDR2 from the germline V gene are SEHNR and FQNEAQ (reference sequence). CDR3 sequence reads: CASSFTGGKLDTQYF. CDR3 nucleotides: TGTGCCAGCAGCTTCACAGGGGGTAAATTGGATACGCAGTATTTT.

This clonotype was detected many times. CDR3 DNA sequence: TGTGCCAGTTGGGCCGTCAAAAACATTCAGTACTTC. The encoded protein is CASWAVKNIQYF. The rearrangement links TRBV18 to TRBJ2-4; D ambiguous. This CDR3 is 12 amino acids long. The V and J ends lost 9 bases and 3 bases respectively, with 9 bases between them. Germline CDR1 is KGHSH and CDR2 is LQKENI. Full variable domain (rest looked up from reference TRBV18 and TRBJ2-4): NAGVMQNPRHLVRRRGQEARLRCSPMKGHSHVYWYRQLPEEGLKFMVYLQKENIIDESGMPKERFSAEFPKEGPSILRIQQVVRGDSAAYFCASWAVKNIQYFGAGTRLSVL.

At least ten counts were recorded for this clonotype. The CDR3 here is CASSVGRLSSYEQYF. Written as DNA, the CDR3 is TGTGCCAGCAGTGTCGGCAGGCTGAGCTCCTACGAGCAGTACTTC. The rearrangement links TRBV6-1 to TRBJ2-7; unclear D gene. The CDR3 consists of 15 residues. Germline V gives CDR1 MNHNS, CDR2 SASEGT. V lost 4 bases and J lost 0, with 13 bases in between.

This clonotype has just a few counts. The chain combines TRBV20-1 with TRBJ2-1; D gene uncertain. Trimming took off 5 bases at V and 0 bases at J, with 8 bases between the two ends. This CDR3 has 13 residues. In germline, CDR1 is DFQATT, CDR2 SNEGSKA (reference sequence). The CDR3 loop is CSAFLGSYNEQFF. Here the CDR3 DNA reads TGCAGTGCTTTTTTGGGCTCCTACAATGAGCAGTTCTTC.

The gene calls are TRBV6-4 and TRBJ2-3, with 8 bases fitting TRBD1. The CDR3 consists of 15 residues. Trimming at V came to 0 bases and at J to 1 base, leaving 0 bases not matched to a gene. From germline, CDR1 is MRHNA and CDR2 SNTAGT. The CDR3 region is CASSDSGQGTDTQYF. The CDR3 DNA follows: TGTGCCAGCAGTGACTCGGGACAGGGCACAGATACGCAGTATTTT.

This clonotype has more than one count but fewer than ten. The chain employs TRBV20-1 and TRBJ2-7; D not certain. CDR1 and CDR2 from the germline V gene are DFQATT and SNEGSKA (reference sequence). Trimming removed 8 bases from V and 0 bases from J, with 8 bases in between. The CDR3 sequence is 11 residues long. CDR3 in DNA: TGCAGTTCCGTAGACTCCTACGAGCAGTACTTC. Residues: CSSVDSYEQYF.

This clonotype was recorded a few times. The chain uses TRBV20-1 and TRBJ2-7, with D perhaps TRBD2 (5 bases). This CDR3 has 13 amino acids. Trimming took off 7 bases at V and 3 bases at J, with 16 bases between the two ends. CDR1 is DFQATT, CDR2 SNEGSKA, per germline (reference sequence). This chain's CDR3 is CSGAGPTNYEQYF. CDR3 nucleotides: TGCAGTGGGGCGGGCCCGACAAACTACGAGCAGTACTTC.

The sample holds many counts of this clonotype. The CDR3 here is CASSLGSKPQHF. DNA of the CDR3: TGTGCCAGCAGCTTGGGTTCGAAGCCCCAGCATTTT. The chain is built from TRBV6-1 and TRBJ1-5; no clear D. The CDR3 sequence is 12 residues long. Trimming cost V 6 bases and J 8 bases, with 11 bases left between them. The V gene's germline CDR1 is MNHNS and CDR2 SASEGT.

This clonotype came up many times. The chain joins TRBV6-2 or TRBV6-3 to TRBJ2-7, with TRBD1 as a possible D gene (5 bases). Between the trimmed V and J ends, which lost 2 bases and 9 bases, there was a span of 17 bases. The CDR3 has 14 amino acids. CDR1 and CDR2 from the germline V gene are MNHEY and SVGEGT. This chain's CDR3 is CASSYPGGQGRQYF. CDR3 DNA: TGTGCCAGCAGTTACCCCGGTGGCCAGGGTAGGCAGTACTTC.

This clonotype came up many times. The chain is built from TRBV20-1 and TRBJ2-1; 11 bases are shared with TRBD2. CDR1 and CDR2 (germline): DFQATT, SNEGSKA (reference sequence). With V trimmed by 5 bases and J by 6 bases, 3 bases remained unmatched. CDR3 length: 13 residues. The CDR3 DNA follows: TGCAGTGCTCTTAGCGGGAGGGGCAATGAGCAGTTCTTC. Its translation: CSALSGRGNEQFF.

This clonotype has a handful of counts. The V gene is TRBV5-5, the J gene TRBJ2-2; the D gene is possibly TRBD2 (6 bases). In germline, CDR1 is SGHKS, CDR2 YYEKEE (reference sequence). Between the trimmed V and J ends, which lost 1 base and 0 bases, there was a span of 10 bases. The CDR3 is 16 residues long. CDR3 in DNA: TGTGCCAGCAGCTTGATTGGGGGGACGAACACCGGGGAGCTGTTTTTT. Translation gives CASSLIGGTNTGELFF.

There are many counts of this clonotype. This chain connects TRBV2 to TRBJ1-5; 7 nucleotides agree with TRBD1. This CDR3 region has 17 residues. J was trimmed by 11 bases and V by 3 bases; bases with no gene match: 19. Per the germline V gene, CDR1 is SNHLY and CDR2 is FYNNEI. CDR3 coding DNA: TGTGCCAGCAGTGACCTAGAAGGGTCAGGGGGGGGGAGGGCCCAGCATTTT. Translated: CASSDLEGSGGGRAQHF.